A selection of T cell receptor beta chains follows, all from one sample in a study of blood T cell repertoires in COVID-19. Some clones are missing from TCRdb's copy, which holds only in-frame ones; the method was immunoSEQ multiplex PCR. Seen here are tens of thousands of clones, around four fifths observed once, and the top ten hold around 10%. The specimen was peripheral blood. Receptors were obtained from a man between 65 and 85 years old with acute or convalescent COVID-19. Each CDR3 is given with its conserved first and last residue. The order of the fields is D gene, V gene, J gene, clone size, CDR3 DNA, CDR3 protein. A D gene is named only where the DNA matches it firmly. Clone size, where shown, is once, few, many, or a class for clones that have expanded.

>.|TRBV2|TRBJ2-3|.
TGTGCCAGCAGTGAAGCGCTGGTACTAAGCACAGATACGCAGTATTTT
CASSEALVLSTDTQYF
>.|TRBV7-2|TRBJ1-2|.
TGTGCCAGCAGCCTCCCCGGGGGGGAGGGCTACACCTTC
CASSLPGGEGYTF
>TRBD2|TRBV10-3|TRBJ2-1|once
TGTGCCATCAGGGGGACTAGCGGGGAGAGCTCCTACAATGAGCAGTTCTTC
CAIRGTSGESSYNEQFF
>TRBD1|TRBV6-1|TRBJ1-6|.
TGTGCCAGCAGTGACCTGGACAGGACGTTGTATAATTCACCCCTCCACTTT
CASSDLDRTLYNSPLHF
>TRBD2|TRBV5-5|TRBJ2-5|.
TGTGCCAGCAGCTTGGGGGCTCGACTAGCGGGGGAAGAGACCCAGTACTTC
CASSLGARLAGEETQYF
>.|TRBV5-1|TRBJ2-7|.
TGCGCCAGCAGCTTGGTAAGGAGAGTCGGGACACAATTCTCCTACGAGCAGTACTTC
CASSLVRRVGTQFSYEQYF
>.|TRBV5-4|TRBJ1-6|.
TGTGCCAGCAGCGCGGCGCGCAATAATTCACCCCTCCACTTT
CASSAARNNSPLHF
>.|TRBV3-1/TRBV3-2|TRBJ2-6|.
TGTGCCAGCAGCCTAGGACACTCTGGGGCCAACGTCCTGACTTTC
CASSLGHSGANVLTF
>TRBD2|TRBV7-6|TRBJ2-5|.
TGTGCCAGCAGCCTGGCGGTAGCGGGGGAGACCCAGTACTTC
CASSLAVAGETQYF
>.|TRBV25-1|TRBJ1-5|.
TGTGCCACCCAGGGGAAAGGCAATCAGCCCCAGCATTTT
CATQGKGNQPQHF
>TRBD2|TRBV28|TRBJ2-3|.
TGTGCCAGCAGTATGACTAGCGGCACAGATACGCAGTATTTT
CASSMTSGTDTQYF
>.|TRBV11-3|TRBJ2-1|.
TGTGCCAGCAGCTTAGATCAAGGGGGTGAGCAGTTCTTC
CASSLDQGGEQFF